A few counts support the clone carrying this T cell receptor (beta chain). The entry originates in a study of T-cell reconstitution after alpha-beta-depleted transplantation in children. The V gene's germline CDR1 is LGHDT and CDR2 YNNKEL (reference sequence). With 4 bases clipped from V and 7 bases from J, the junction kept 10 bases outside the gene matches. The CDR3 consists of 15 residues. Construction of the TCRbeta library involved unique molecular identifiers. MiXCR, applied by TCRdb to the PCR reads, yields one record per CDR3 protein. The sample contains more than 550,000 distinct CDR3 sequences, about 10% of which appear only once.

This material consisted of PBMCs from the stem cell graft donor, taken from the stem cell graft. This TCR was sampled from a human donor who donated a stem cell graft to a child with acute myeloid leukemia. This rearrangement joins TRBV3-1 to TRBJ2-1, with TRBD1 matching over 7 bases. The CDR3 region has the DNA TGTGCCAGCAGCCCGGGACAGACCCATGGAAATGAGCAGTTCTTC. Its protein product is CASSPGQTHGNEQFF.